Listed below are T cell receptor beta chains from one sample, sequenced in a study of blood T cell repertoires in COVID-19. Libraries were prepared by immunoSEQ multiplex PCR; TCRdb keeps only in-frame clonotypes and omits some of them. The sample has hundreds of thousands of clones; around 84% are singletons. Sequenced: PBMCs or T cells enriched from blood (not recorded which). The receptors come from a man aged 40-49 years who had been exposed to COVID-19. Both conserved end residues are part of each CDR3. A D gene is named only where the DNA matches it firmly. Not every row has a clone size; where given, it reads once, few, many or a size class.

j_call	v_call	clone_size	d_call	cdr3_aa	cdr3_nt
TRBJ2-3	TRBV19	NA	NA	CASAMADSTDTQYF	TGTGCCAGTGCGATGGCGGATAGCACAGATACGCAGTATTTT
TRBJ1-5	TRBV30	NA	NA	CAWSVAAGRDQPQHF	TGTGCCTGGAGTGTGGCGGCAGGGCGAGATCAGCCCCAGCATTTT
TRBJ2-2	TRBV14	NA	NA	CASSQDLPGWVTGELFF	TGTGCCAGCAGCCAAGATTTACCAGGGTGGGTGACCGGGGAGCTGTTTTTT
TRBJ2-1	TRBV7-8	NA	TRBD2	CASSLATSGPYNEQFF	TGTGCCAGCAGCTTAGCCACTAGCGGGCCTTACAATGAGCAGTTCTTC
TRBJ2-1	TRBV7-3	few	TRBD1	CASSQDRVGNEQFF	TGTGCCAGCAGCCAGGACAGGGTGGGGAATGAGCAGTTCTTC
TRBJ2-3	TRBV7-2	NA	NA	CASRGGVAVSDTQYF	TGTGCCAGCAGGGGTGGGGTAGCGGTCTCAGATACGCAGTATTTT
TRBJ2-5	TRBV5-1	NA	NA	CASSLAALETQYF	TGCGCCAGCAGCTTGGCAGCGTTGGAGACCCAGTACTTC
TRBJ1-1	TRBV5-1	NA	NA	CASSLRGTPDVSEAFF	TGCGCCAGCAGCTTGAGGGGGACCCCAGACGTATCCGAAGCTTTCTTT
TRBJ2-6	TRBV30	NA	NA	CAWITKVGGANVLTF	TGTGCCTGGATCACCAAAGTGGGCGGGGCCAACGTCCTGACTTTC
TRBJ2-2	TRBV2	NA	NA	CASSEDRLNTGELFF	TGTGCCAGCAGTGAAGACAGATTGAACACCGGGGAGCTGTTTTTT
TRBJ2-1	TRBV7-3	few	NA	CASSLSGQSSYNEQFF	TGTGCCAGCAGCTTAAGCGGACAGTCCTCCTACAATGAGCAGTTCTTC
TRBJ2-3	TRBV5-8	NA	TRBD2	CASSFHTSGSGTQYF	TGTGCCAGCAGCTTCCATACTAGCGGCTCAGGGACGCAGTATTTT
TRBJ2-5	TRBV7-8	NA	NA	CASSNDRQRQETQYF	TGTGCCAGCAGCAATGACCGACAGCGACAAGAGACCCAGTACTTC
TRBJ1-3	TRBV28	NA	NA	CASSLAGAGYGNTIYF	TGTGCCAGCAGTTTAGCGGGGGCGGGGTATGGAAACACCATATATTTT
TRBJ1-5	TRBV19	NA	NA	CASSTGAKNQPQHF	TGTGCCAGTAGTACTGGAGCCAAGAATCAGCCCCAGCATTTT
TRBJ1-2	TRBV2	NA	NA	CASSPRRGGRNYGYTF	TGTGCCAGCAGTCCCAGGCGGGGGGGCAGAAACTATGGCTACACCTTC
TRBJ1-1	TRBV7-9	many	TRBD1	CASSYGTAGAQAFF	TGTGCCAGCAGTTACGGGACAGCGGGAGCCCAAGCTTTCTTT
TRBJ2-3	TRBV30	NA	NA	CAWGEDGDTQYF	TGTGCCTGGGGGGAGGACGGAGATACGCAGTATTTT
TRBJ2-5	TRBV10-1	NA	TRBD1	CASSEEGALETQYF	TGCGCCAGCAGTGAGGAGGGGGCTTTGGAGACCCAGTACTTC
TRBJ1-2	TRBV19	NA	TRBD1	CASRDRQGYGYTF	TGTGCCAGTCGGGACAGGCAAGGCTATGGCTACACCTTC